These T cell receptor beta chains were read from a single sample in a study of cytomegalovirus exposure and HLA in healthy donors. Clones were read by immunoSEQ multiplex PCR, and TCRdb kept only the in-frame ones, dropping some. Here the sample spans about 160,000 clones, roughly 80% being singletons. The material sequenced was PBMCs. The receptors were sampled from a man younger than 40 in good health and CMV-seropositive. The CDR3 runs from the conserved cysteine through the conserved F or W. A D gene is named only where the DNA matches it firmly. Only some rows state a clone size, as once, few, many or a class for expanded clones.

v_call: TRBV19; clone_size: few; d_call: NA; j_call: TRBJ2-5; cdr3_nt: TGTGCCAGTAGACCTCCCGGGCAGGGGAACCAAGAGACCCAGTACTTC; cdr3_aa: CASRPPGQGNQETQYF
v_call: TRBV29-1; clone_size: few; d_call: TRBD1; j_call: TRBJ2-7; cdr3_nt: TGCAGCGTTGAGACTCCTGACAGGGGCTACGAGCAGTACTTC; cdr3_aa: CSVETPDRGYEQYF
v_call: TRBV6-5; clone_size: NA; d_call: TRBD2; j_call: TRBJ2-7; cdr3_nt: TGTGCCAGCACCAGACTAGCGGGGGCGGGGGAGCAGTACTTC; cdr3_aa: CASTRLAGAGEQYF
v_call: TRBV7-2; clone_size: NA; d_call: NA; j_call: TRBJ1-6; cdr3_nt: TGTGCCAGCAGCTTAATGAGCCCTTCACCCCTCCACTTT; cdr3_aa: CASSLMSPSPLHF
v_call: TRBV5-1; clone_size: NA; d_call: TRBD1; j_call: TRBJ2-3; cdr3_nt: TGCGCCAGCAGCACGGGACAGGGAATAGATACGCAGTATTTT; cdr3_aa: CASSTGQGIDTQYF
v_call: TRBV4-1; clone_size: NA; d_call: TRBD2; j_call: TRBJ2-3; cdr3_nt: TGCGCCAGCAGCCGGATGGGACTAGCGGGGGGGGATACGCAGTATTTT; cdr3_aa: CASSRMGLAGGDTQYF
v_call: TRBV5-6; clone_size: NA; d_call: NA; j_call: TRBJ1-1; cdr3_nt: TGTGCCAGCAGCTGGGTTTTAGCGGGAGTGAACACTGAAGCTTTCTTT; cdr3_aa: CASSWVLAGVNTEAFF
v_call: TRBV11-2; clone_size: NA; d_call: NA; j_call: TRBJ2-4; cdr3_nt: TGTGCCAGCAGCGGAGATCGTAACATTCAGTACTTC; cdr3_aa: CASSGDRNIQYF
v_call: TRBV4-1; clone_size: NA; d_call: TRBD2; j_call: TRBJ2-3; cdr3_nt: TGCGCCAGCAGCCAAGATATAGCGGGGGGGCAGGATACGCAGTATTTT; cdr3_aa: CASSQDIAGGQDTQYF
v_call: TRBV21-1; clone_size: NA; d_call: NA; j_call: TRBJ2-2; cdr3_nt: TGTGCCAGCAGCAAAGGGCGACAGGGGAGCACCGGGGAGCTGTTTTTT; cdr3_aa: CASSKGRQGSTGELFF
v_call: TRBV7-2; clone_size: once; d_call: NA; j_call: TRBJ2-5; cdr3_nt: TGTGCCAGCAGCCCCGGACTCAAAGAGACCCAGTACTTC; cdr3_aa: CASSPGLKETQYF
v_call: TRBV29-1; clone_size: NA; d_call: TRBD1; j_call: TRBJ2-7; cdr3_nt: TGCAGCGTTGTCGAGGACAGGGCCTACGAGCAGTACTTC; cdr3_aa: CSVVEDRAYEQYF
v_call: TRBV5-1; clone_size: NA; d_call: NA; j_call: TRBJ2-2; cdr3_nt: TGCGCCAGCAGCTTGGCACAGGGTGACACCGGGGAGCTGTTTTTT; cdr3_aa: CASSLAQGDTGELFF
v_call: TRBV25-1; clone_size: NA; d_call: NA; j_call: TRBJ1-1; cdr3_nt: TGTGCCAGCGAGGCTCATTACGTTGGCAGGGGAAGCACTGAAGCTTTCTTT; cdr3_aa: CASEAHYVGRGSTEAFF
v_call: TRBV9; clone_size: once; d_call: TRBD1; j_call: TRBJ2-5; cdr3_nt: TGTGCCAGCAGCGTAGCCGGGACAGAAGAGACCCAGTACTTC; cdr3_aa: CASSVAGTEETQYF
v_call: TRBV2; clone_size: NA; d_call: NA; j_call: TRBJ1-4; cdr3_nt: TGTGCCAGCAGTGAAGGACAGGTTCTAGGTGAAAAACTGTTTTTT; cdr3_aa: CASSEGQVLGEKLFF
v_call: TRBV5-6; clone_size: NA; d_call: TRBD2; j_call: TRBJ2-4; cdr3_nt: TGTGCCAGCAGCCCCCGACTAGCGGGAGACATTCAGTACTTC; cdr3_aa: CASSPRLAGDIQYF
v_call: TRBV4-1; clone_size: NA; d_call: TRBD1; j_call: TRBJ2-7; cdr3_nt: TGCGCCAGCAGCCAGACAGGGTACGAGCAGTACTTC; cdr3_aa: CASSQTGYEQYF
v_call: TRBV6-5; clone_size: NA; d_call: NA; j_call: TRBJ2-2; cdr3_nt: TGTGCCAGCAGGATACAGCGTAACACCGGGGAGCTGCTTTTT; cdr3_aa: CASRIQRNTGELLF
v_call: TRBV28; clone_size: NA; d_call: TRBD1; j_call: TRBJ2-5; cdr3_nt: TGTGCCAGCAGTTTGCCGGGACAGTTAAAACAAGAGACCCAGTACTTC; cdr3_aa: CASSLPGQLKQETQYF
v_call: TRBV19; clone_size: NA; d_call: NA; j_call: TRBJ1-2; cdr3_nt: TGTGCCAGTAGTCCAGGACTCCGAAACTATGGCTACACCTTC; cdr3_aa: CASSPGLRNYGYTF
v_call: TRBV7-9; clone_size: NA; d_call: NA; j_call: TRBJ2-1; cdr3_nt: TGTGCCAGCAGCTTGTTAGATGAGCAGTTCTTC; cdr3_aa: CASSLLDEQFF
v_call: TRBV13; clone_size: few; d_call: TRBD2; j_call: TRBJ2-7; cdr3_nt: TGTGCCAGCAGCCTGGGACTAGCGGGGGCCGGAAATTCCTACGAGCAGTACTTC; cdr3_aa: CASSLGLAGAGNSYEQYF
v_call: TRBV9; clone_size: few; d_call: TRBD1; j_call: TRBJ2-3; cdr3_nt: TGTGCCAGCAGCCCGCGCACAGGGGGCGTAGATACGCAGTATTTT; cdr3_aa: CASSPRTGGVDTQYF
v_call: TRBV6-1; clone_size: once; d_call: TRBD2; j_call: TRBJ2-5; cdr3_nt: TGTGCCAGCAGTGAAGGCGGCGGGGGGGCGGAGACCCAGTACTTC; cdr3_aa: CASSEGGGGAETQYF
v_call: TRBV28; clone_size: NA; d_call: TRBD1; j_call: TRBJ1-1; cdr3_nt: TGTGCCAGCAGTCCGGGGACAGGGGCAAACACTGAAGCTTTCTTT; cdr3_aa: CASSPGTGANTEAFF